Shown below are 31 T cell receptor beta chains from a single sample sequenced in a study of cytomegalovirus exposure and HLA in healthy donors. Vbeta (60) and Jbeta (13) primers were used in the PCR. The method was immunoSEQ multiplex PCR; TCRdb's version includes in-frame clones alone and lacks a portion of them. The sample lists around 150,000 clones, 65% to 90% seen once, with around 2% in the top ten. Material for sequencing was PBMCs. Source of these receptors: a human donor in good health.

The gene calls are TRBV6-5 and TRBJ1-1; 7 bases fit TRBD1. The germline V gene encodes CDR1 MNHEY and CDR2 SVGAGI. The CDR3 contains 16 residues. Trimming at V came to 1 base and at J to 0 bases, leaving 5 bases not matched to a gene. CDR3 in DNA: TGTGCCAGCAGTTACTTACGACAGGGAATGAACACTGAAGCTTTCTTT. Amino acids: CASSYLRQGMNTEAFF.

This clone was detected a few times. The chain recombines TRBV14 with TRBJ2-2; 7 bases fit TRBD2. The junction had 8 bases not matched to a gene; V was cut back by 2 bases and J by 5 bases. Germline CDR1 is SGHDN and CDR2 is FVKESK. The CDR3 spans 16 residues. The CDR3 coding sequence is TGTGCCAGCAGCCAATTGCGGGGGATTAGTACCGGGGAGCTGTTTTTT. Translating gives CASSQLRGISTGELFF.

V usage is TRBV7-8 and J usage is TRBJ2-5; TRBD1 aligns across 9 bases. The germline gives CDR1 SGHVS, CDR2 FQNEAQ. CDR3 size: 15 residues. The ends lost 1 base at V and 4 bases at J; junction bases unmatched: 4. CDR3 DNA sequence: TGTGCCAGCAGCTTAGGGACAGGGGTTGTAGAGACCCAGTACTTC. Translation gives CASSLGTGVVETQYF.

The CDR3 sequence is CASSYGRQPYQPQHF. As DNA, the CDR3 is TGTGCCAGCAGTTACGGTAGACAGCCCTATCAGCCCCAGCATTTT. The chain employs TRBV6-5 and TRBJ1-5; maybe TRBD1 (5 bases). From germline, CDR1 is MNHEY and CDR2 SVGAGI. This CDR3 spans 15 amino acids. Trimming took off 2 bases at V and 5 bases at J, with 13 bases between the two ends.

This clone showed up just once. The CDR3 is CASSLPLAGGRTGELFF. The CDR3 nucleotides are TGTGCCAGCAGCTTACCCCTAGCGGGGGGCCGCACCGGGGAGCTGTTTTTT. This chain connects TRBV7-3 to TRBJ2-2; 11 nucleotides match TRBD2. The length of the CDR3 is 17 residues. Germline CDR1 is SGHTA and CDR2 is FQGTGA. V dropped 2 bases and J dropped 4; count of bases not matched to a gene: 6.

CDR3 bases: TGTGCCAGCAGTGCGGGGGGGTTGACCCCAACTAATGAAAAACTGTTTTTT. Its protein is CASSAGGLTPTNEKLFF. The chain uses TRBV6-1 and TRBJ1-4; TRBD1 is a possible D gene (5 bases). The length of the CDR3 is 17 residues. V lost 4 bases and J lost 0, with 15 bases in between. CDR1 is MNHNS, CDR2 SASEGT, per germline.

This clone has more than one count but fewer than ten. This rearrangement joins TRBV14 to TRBJ2-7, with 8 positions matching TRBD2. The germline CDR1 and CDR2 sequences are SGHDN and FVKESK. V was pared by 6 bases and J by 3 bases, with 7 bases of the junction left unmatched. This CDR3 has 14 residues. Here the CDR3 DNA reads TGTGCCAGCAGTCATCGCGCGGGGGGCTACGAGCAGTACTTC. Protein: CASSHRAGGYEQYF.

This clone was detected only once. V is TRBV6-1 and J is TRBJ2-2, with 8 bases fitting TRBD1. Germline lookup yields CDR1 MNHNS and CDR2 SASEGT. The CDR3 spans 15 residues. Germline trimming cut 6 bases from V and 2 bases from J; bases unmatched to any gene: 5. CDR3 in DNA: TGTGCCAGCAGGGACAGGGCAATTAACACCGGGGAGCTGTTTTTT. This translates into CASRDRAINTGELFF.

This clone was counted a few times. V and J are TRBV7-8 and TRBJ2-5; 9 bases are a match to TRBD2. The DNA end is more similar to TRBJ2-7, so the J call may be wrong. Looked up from germline, CDR1 is SGHVS and CDR2 is FQNEAQ. This CDR3 region has 15 residues. The CDR3 sequence: CASSLGVAGDYEQYF. Written as DNA, the CDR3 is TGTGCCAGCAGCTTAGGGGTAGCGGGGGACTACGAGCAGTACTTC.

The chain carries TRBV15 and TRBJ1-4; D unresolved. CDR1 and CDR2 (germline): LNHNV, YYDKDF (reference sequence). The V end was cut by 0 bases, the J end by 3 bases, with 11 bases between. The CDR3 has 16 residues. For the CDR3, the DNA is TGTGCCACCAGCAGAGACCTCCCGGAGTCTAATGAAAAACTGTTTTTT. Its translation: CATSRDLPESNEKLFF. Drawing the rest from reference TRBV15 and TRBJ1-4, the complete variable domain is DAMVIQNPRYQVTQFGKPVTLSCSQTLNHNVMYWYQQKSSQAPKLLFHYYDKDFNNEADTPDNFQSRRPNTSFCFLDIRSPGLGDTAMYLCATSRDLPESNEKLFFGSGTQLSVL.

This clone was detected a few times. The V call is TRBV4-3, the J call TRBJ2-1, with D possibly TRBD2 on 9 matching bases. V lost 1 base, J lost 9 bases, and 22 bases lay in between. The length of the CDR3 is 17 residues. Germline V gene lookup returns CDR1 LGHNA and CDR2 YSLEER. CDR3 nucleotide sequence: TGCGCCAGCAGCCAAGTTTTTCAGGGGGCGGGGGGGGGTGAGCAGTTCTTC. Protein: CASSQVFQGAGGGEQFF.

The chain links TRBV7-2 to TRBJ1-2; TRBD1 might be the D (6 bases). Trimming removed 1 base at V and 7 bases at J, with 13 bases between. Per germline, CDR1 SGHTA and CDR2 FQGNSA. This CDR3 spans 14 amino acids. Written as DNA, the CDR3 is TGTGCCAGCAGCTTAGACGGGGGGGCGTTTGGCTACACCTTC. It translates to CASSLDGGAFGYTF.

The rearrangement joins TRBV29-1 to TRBJ1-1; D call uncertain. From germline, CDR1 is SQVTM and CDR2 ANQGSEA. The CDR3 sequence is 13 residues long. Trimming left V 2 bases short and J 2 bases short, with 9 bases between. CDR3 loop: CSVETRQNTEAFF. The CDR3, as DNA: TGCAGCGTTGAAACCCGACAAAACACTGAAGCTTTCTTT.

The V gene is TRBV19, the J gene TRBJ1-4; a possible D gene is TRBD1 (6 bases). The CDR3 is 14 residues long. V was cut by 3 bases and J by 7 bases, with 12 bases left in between. Germline CDR1 is LNHDA and CDR2 is SQIVND (reference sequence). Here the CDR3 DNA reads TGTGCCAGTAGTATCTGGGCGGGGGCTGAAAAACTGTTTTTT. Translating gives CASSIWAGAEKLFF. The full variable domain, completed using reference TRBV19 and TRBJ1-4, is DGGITQSPKYLFRKEGQNVTLSCEQNLNHDAMYWYRQDPGQGLRLIYYSQIVNDFQKGDIAEGYSVSREKKESFPLTVTSAQKNPTAFYLCASSIWAGAEKLFFGSGTQLSVL.

This chain uses TRBV4-1 with TRBJ2-7; D may be TRBD1 (6 bases). The CDR3 has 14 amino acids. Trimming took 2 bases from V and 0 from J, leaving 8 bases between them. Germline V gene lookup returns CDR1 MGHRA and CDR2 YSYEKL. The CDR3 DNA reads TGCGCCAGCAGCCAACAGGGGAGCTCCTACGAGCAGTACTTC. Translation gives CASSQQGSSYEQYF.

The genes are TRBV10-3 and TRBJ2-7, with TRBD1 as a possible D gene (5 bases). Between the trimmed V and J ends, which lost 7 bases and 1 base, there was a span of 20 bases. Germline V gene sequence: CDR1 ENHRY, CDR2 SYGVKD. The CDR3 sequence is 16 residues long. The CDR3 spells CAITADPWQGSYEQYF. The CDR3 coding sequence is TGTGCCATCACGGCGGATCCGTGGCAGGGATCCTACGAGCAGTACTTC.

The rearrangement uses TRBV29-1 and TRBJ1-1; 8 positions agree with TRBD1. V gave up 0 bases and J gave up 7 bases; unmatched junction bases: 4. CDR3 length equals 13 residues. The germline CDR1 and CDR2 sequences are SQVTM and ANQGSEA. DNA for the CDR3: TGCAGCGTTGAAGATCTTGGACAGGGTGAAGCTTTCTTT. Amino acids: CSVEDLGQGEAFF.

V and J are TRBV11-3 and TRBJ2-7, with D possibly being TRBD1 (6 bases). From germline, CDR1 is SGHNT and CDR2 YENEEA. The germline V and J ends were trimmed by 6 bases and 1 base, with 13 bases remaining between them. The CDR3 covers 14 residues. The CDR3 spells CASRGGHLSYEQYF. The CDR3 DNA follows: TGTGCCAGCAGAGGGGGACATCTATCCTACGAGCAGTACTTC.

As to this clone: At one end, the junction sequence differs from germline, possibly due to a read error. The gene calls are TRBV7-9 and TRBJ1-2, with D maybe TRBD1 (6 bases). CDR1 SEHNR and CDR2 FQNEAQ come from the germline V gene (reference sequence). This CDR3 has 18 amino acids. The DNA of the CDR3 is TGTTCCAGCAGCTTATGGAGGGGGGGGCAGCTCAAAAACTATGGCTACACCTTC. Its translation is CSSSLWRGGQLKNYGYTF. Full variable domain (rest looked up from reference TRBV7-9 and TRBJ1-2): DTGVSQNPRHKITKRGQNVTFRCDPISEHNRLYWYRQTLGQGPEFLTYFQNEAQLEKSRLLSDRFSAERPKGSFSTLEIQRTEQGDSAMYLCSSSLWRGGQLKNYGYTFGSGTRLTVV.

This clone was detected a few times. The J gene is TRBJ2-1, the V gene TRBV15; 7 nucleotides agree with TRBD2. Germline-derived CDR1 and CDR2 are LNHNV and YYDKDF (reference sequence). The CDR3 spans 15 residues. V gave up 5 bases and J gave up 6 bases; unmatched junction bases: 10. The CDR3 here is CATSGYGTILNEQFF. The CDR3 DNA reads TGTGCCACCAGCGGCTACGGGACTATCCTCAATGAGCAGTTCTTC.

This rearrangement joins TRBV5-1 to TRBJ2-1; 11 bases are shared with TRBD2. In germline, CDR1 is SGHRS, CDR2 YFSETQ. Unmatched junction bases numbered 4, after V lost 4 bases and J lost 4 bases. CDR3 length: 15 amino acids. The CDR3, as DNA: TGCGCCAGCAGCAGTAGCGGGGGGGGGTACAATGAGCAGTTCTTC. Its translation: CASSSSGGGYNEQFF.

The V and J genes are TRBV9 and TRBJ1-5; D not certain. The length of the CDR3 is 15 residues. The germline V gene encodes CDR1 SGDLS and CDR2 YYNGEE. The germline V and J ends were trimmed by 4 bases and 2 bases, with 13 bases remaining between them. CDR3 bases: TGTGCCAGCAGCCCTGGAGGTGACGGCAATCAGCCCCAGCATTTT. It translates to CASSPGGDGNQPQHF.

The chain links TRBV7-2 to TRBJ1-2, with 7 positions matching TRBD1. Germline CDR1 and CDR2: SGHTA and FQGNSA. The CDR3 sequence is 12 residues long. Losses at the gene ends were 5 bases for V and 6 bases for J; bases not matched to a gene: 3. The CDR3 bases are TGTGCCAGCAGCCAAGACAGGGATGGCTACACCTTC. Its protein is CASSQDRDGYTF.

The gene calls are TRBV27 and TRBJ1-2; a weak D match, TRBD1 (5 bases). With 5 bases removed from V and 1 base from J, the gap between germline ends came to 14 bases. The length of the CDR3 is 15 residues. Germline lookup yields CDR1 MNHEY and CDR2 SMNVEV (reference sequence). The CDR3 DNA follows: TGTGCCAGCAGTACGACAGACGGAGTTAACTATGGCTACACCTTC. Protein sequence: CASSTTDGVNYGYTF.

The chain couples TRBV29-1 to TRBJ1-1; tentatively, D is TRBD1 (5 bases). Trimming removed 0 bases from V and 4 bases from J, with 6 bases in between. The CDR3 has 12 residues. Germline V gene lookup returns CDR1 SQVTM and CDR2 ANQGSEA. This CDR3 is CSVEEGGTEAFF. CDR3 coding DNA: TGCAGCGTTGAAGAGGGGGGCACTGAAGCTTTCTTT.

This chain uses TRBV2 with TRBJ2-7; D not resolved. V was pared by 4 bases and J by 6 bases, with 13 bases between. The CDR3 is 13 amino acids. Germline CDR1 and CDR2: SNHLY and FYNNEI. This CDR3 is CASSVVTAGEQYF. In DNA form, the CDR3 reads TGTGCCAGCAGTGTGGTCACTGCTGGCGAGCAGTACTTC.

The V gene is TRBV5-4, the J gene TRBJ2-2; tentatively, D is TRBD1 (5 bases). Trimming took 9 bases from V and 1 from J, leaving 10 bases between them. CDR3 length: 13 residues. The V gene's germline CDR1 is SGHNT and CDR2 YYREEE (reference sequence). The CDR3 sequence: CAIAGQNTGELFF. CDR3 nucleotides: TGTGCCATCGCCGGACAGAACACCGGGGAGCTGTTTTTT.

This chain connects TRBV2 to TRBJ1-1; D is unclear. The CDR3 extends over 13 amino acids. Trimming removed 6 bases at V and 0 bases at J, with 8 bases between. CDR1 SNHLY and CDR2 FYNNEI come from the germline V gene. The CDR3 here is CASREGMNTEAFF. CDR3 nucleotides: TGTGCCAGCAGGGAGGGCATGAACACTGAAGCTTTCTTT. The entire variable domain, with the rest obtained from reference TRBV2 and TRBJ1-1, is as follows: EPEVTQTPSHQVTQMGQEVILRCVPISNHLYFYWYRQILGQKVEFLVSFYNNEISEKSEIFDDQFSVERPDGSNFTLKIRSTKLEDSAMYFCASREGMNTEAFFGQGTRLTVV.

V usage is TRBV11-2 and J usage is TRBJ2-7; 10 bases are shared with TRBD2. Germline loops: CDR1 SGHAT, CDR2 FQNNGV. The junction had 5 bases not matched to a gene; V was cut back by 5 bases and J by 4 bases. The CDR3 runs to 14 residues. This chain's CDR3 is CASSIETSGYEQYF. Here the CDR3 DNA reads TGTGCCAGCAGCATCGAGACTAGCGGGTACGAGCAGTACTTC.

The chain combines TRBV5-6 with TRBJ1-6, with no clear D. V was clipped by 6 bases and J by 5 bases, with 15 bases between them. The CDR3 contains 15 residues. CDR1 and CDR2 (germline): SGHDT, YYEEEE. CDR3 loop: CASTLPGFDNSPLHF. CDR3 in DNA: TGTGCCAGCACCTTACCAGGCTTCGATAATTCACCCCTCCACTTT.

The chain carries TRBV7-9 and TRBJ2-5; 9 bases are a match to TRBD2. TRBJ2-7 explains the end of the DNA better; the J call may be wrong. CDR3 length: 14 amino acids. Germline V gene data show CDR1 as SEHNR and CDR2 as FQNEAQ (reference sequence). DNA of the CDR3: TGTGCCAGCAGCATTAGCGGGAGCTCCTACGAGCAGTACTTC. Amino acids: CASSISGSSYEQYF.